The source of this TCR beta chain is a study of identical twins. Study-wide results and limits: The authors noted that invariant MAIT and iNKT cells could partly confound zero-insertion analyses.

With regard to this clonotype: Its antigen is currently unknown.

TCRdb analysed the 5' RACE reads with MiXCR anew, one entry per CDR3 protein. Of approximately 280,000 distinct CDR3 sequences in the sample, roughly 8.6% were seen once. V lost 7 bases, J lost 8 bases, and 7 bases stayed unmatched. The germline V gene encodes CDR1 SQVTM and CDR2 ANQGSEA. This CDR3 spans 12 amino acids. The same sample was also studied in work on yellow fever vaccine responses in identical twins.

The rearrangement links TRBV29-1 to TRBJ1-2, with 10 bases fitting TRBD1. The TCR comes from a woman younger than 35 in good health. Source material: memory (CD45RO+) T cells sorted from blood. CDR3 sequence: CSGRQGANGYTF. The CDR3 DNA sequence: TGCAGCGGACGACAGGGGGCAAACGGCTACACCTTC.